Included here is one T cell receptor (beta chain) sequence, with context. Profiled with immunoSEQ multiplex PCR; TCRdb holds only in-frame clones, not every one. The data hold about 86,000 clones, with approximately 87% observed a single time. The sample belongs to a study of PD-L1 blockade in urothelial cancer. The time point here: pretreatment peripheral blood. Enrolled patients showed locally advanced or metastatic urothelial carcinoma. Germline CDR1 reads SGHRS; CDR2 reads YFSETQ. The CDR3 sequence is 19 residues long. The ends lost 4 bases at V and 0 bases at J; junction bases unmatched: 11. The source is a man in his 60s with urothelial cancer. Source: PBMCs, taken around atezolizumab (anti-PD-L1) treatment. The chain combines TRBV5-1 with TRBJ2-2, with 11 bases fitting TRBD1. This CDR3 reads CASSHPGPGQGANTGELFF. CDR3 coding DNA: TGCGCCAGCAGCCACCCCGGTCCGGGACAGGGGGCGAACACCGGGGAGCTGTTTTTT.